This T cell receptor beta chain was retrieved from a study of cytomegalovirus exposure and HLA in healthy donors. As for the study in general: In a previous analysis, 110 million or so unique TCR beta sequences were found from 170 million or so T cells. A preliminary data release comprised roughly 80 million unique TCRs obtained from HLA-typed donors. Study-wide results and limits: It was reported in a later analysis that an Asian-associated ancestry cluster showed fewer N-insertions than the approximately 700-donor mean.

This clone was seen once. What it binds is unknown. The PCR employed 60 Vbeta primers together with 13 Jbeta primers. Here immunoSEQ multiplex PCR was the method, and the copy in TCRdb shows in-frame clones only, minus some. The table records 150,000 or so clones, 84% of them present only once. This CDR3 spans 13 amino acids. The V and J ends lost 6 bases and 4 bases respectively, with 10 bases between them. From germline, CDR1 is MNHEY and CDR2 SVGAGI. The sequenced material came from PBMCs. The receptor comes from a man aged 25 to 40 in good health and CMV-seronegative. The V gene is TRBV6-5, the J gene TRBJ1-5; D perhaps matches TRBD1 (6 bases). DNA for the CDR3: TGTGCCAGCAGCTCTACAGGGAATCAGCCCCAGCATTTT. Protein sequence: CASSSTGNQPQHF.